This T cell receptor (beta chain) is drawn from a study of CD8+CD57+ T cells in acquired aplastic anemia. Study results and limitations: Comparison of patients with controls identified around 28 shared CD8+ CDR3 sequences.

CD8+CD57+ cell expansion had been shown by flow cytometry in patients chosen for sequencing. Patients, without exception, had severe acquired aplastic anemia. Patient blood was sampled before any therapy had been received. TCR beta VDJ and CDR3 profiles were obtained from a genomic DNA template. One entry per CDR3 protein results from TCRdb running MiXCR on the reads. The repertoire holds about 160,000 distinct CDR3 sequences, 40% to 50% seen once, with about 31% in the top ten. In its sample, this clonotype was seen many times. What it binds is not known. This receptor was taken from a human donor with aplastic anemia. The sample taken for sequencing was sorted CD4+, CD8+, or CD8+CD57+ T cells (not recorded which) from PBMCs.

The CDR3, as DNA: TGCGCCAGCAGCTTGGGCGGCCTTAATGAAAAACTGTTTTTT. Residues: CASSLGGLNEKLFF. The genes are TRBV5-1 and TRBJ1-4; D unresolved. CDR1 SGHRS and CDR2 YFSETQ come from the germline V gene. Trimming shortened V by 0 bases and J by 4 bases, and 7 bases separated the two germline ends. The CDR3 consists of 14 residues.